This T cell receptor beta chain was sequenced for a study of OX40 agonist ivuxolimab in advanced cancers. Produced via immunoSEQ multiplex PCR; TCRdb's table is partial and in-frame only. Among 80,000 to 95,000 clones listed, less than 95% were seen once. The study's findings and limits: At 0.1 to 3.0 mg/kg, clonal expansion of CD4+ and CD8+ blood T cells had occurred by week 6.

As concerns this clone: As yet, its antigen is unknown.

Germline V gene lookup returns CDR1 GTSNPN and CDR2 SVGIG (reference sequence). The CDR3 sequence is 14 residues long. The V segment lost 2 bases and the J segment 2 bases; nucleotides outside the gene matches: 0. The sequences come from CD4+ or CD8+ T cells sorted from blood, collected in a trial of the OX40 agonist ivuxolimab. The receptor was derived from an adult with an advanced solid tumor such as melanoma, head and neck, liver or kidney cancer. The chain links TRBV30 to TRBJ2-1, with 10 bases aligning to TRBD2. In nucleotides, the CDR3 is TGTGCCTGGAGTAGCGGGAGGGCCTACAATGAGCAGTTCTTC. This codes for CAWSSGRAYNEQFF.